This T cell receptor (beta chain) was captured in a study of metastatic and nonmetastatic thyroid tumors. Germline lookup yields CDR1 ENHRY and CDR2 SYGVKD. The CDR3 loop spans 13 amino acids. The V and J ends lost 0 bases and 11 bases respectively, with 13 bases between them. Patients had received no treatment of any kind before thyroid surgery. Whole-study results and caveats: Reportedly, malignant thyroid tumors had significantly higher TCR beta diversity than benign nodules, in blood and tumor.

By its share, this clone is medium-sized. Its antigen is unidentified. TCRdb re-called the PCR reads through MiXCR. Among approximately 7,900 clones listed, 25% to 35% were seen once. Sample: adjacent normal tissue. The clonotype was recovered from a male donor with papillary thyroid cancer or a benign thyroid nodule (not recorded which). Some clones in this sample may be carry-over from other donors' samples. The chain combines TRBV10-3 with TRBJ1-1; no firm D call. As DNA, the CDR3 is TGTGCCATCAGTGAGTCGGCTGAAAACGGGGCTTTCTTT. Protein sequence: CAISESAENGAFF.